This T cell receptor (beta chain) was identified during a study of tumor-infiltrating lymphocytes in localized non-small cell lung cancer. In the study overall: Patients included smokers and never-smokers with various histologies, some sampled after neoadjuvant chemotherapy. General observations from the study: Each assay used a separate piece of the same tissue.

The germline gives CDR1 SGHTA, CDR2 FQGNSA. This CDR3 is built from 15 residues. V trimming: 3 bases; J trimming: 8 bases; junction bases outside the gene matches: 3. Profiling relied on immunoSEQ multiplex PCR, and the TCRdb table lists in-frame clones only, not all of them. The repertoire has some 16,000 clones, 69% of them found once; the top ten carry under 7%. A remark on this clone: Its target is unknown.

The TCR sequence derives from a human donor with non-small cell lung cancer. Input material: lung tumor tissue. This sequence joins TRBV7-2 and TRBJ2-6; 11 nucleotides line up with TRBD1. The CDR3: CASSFGQGASNVLTF. The CDR3 DNA reads as TGTGCCAGCAGCTTCGGACAGGGGGCTTCCAACGTCCTGACTTTC. The full variable domain, in which reference TRBV7-2 and TRBJ2-6 provide the parts outside the CDR3, is GAGVSQSPSNKVTEKGKDVELRCDPISGHTALYWYRQSLGQGLEFLIYFQGNSAPDKSGLPSDRFSAERTGGSVSTLTIQRTQQEDSAVYLCASSFGQGASNVLTFGAGSRLTVL.